The 24 T cell receptor beta chains in this list originate from one sample, sequenced in a study of blood T cells in healthy people across ages. With a J-beta primer mix and a sample-barcoded 5' primer, a second PCR ran about 7 to 12 cycles. TCRdb re-analysed the 5' RACE reads in MiXCR, keeping a single row per CDR3 protein. The sample gives 650,000 to 800,000 distinct CDR3 sequences, about 42% of which show up once; about a fifth is in the top ten. Sequenced: blood. The receptor set was obtained from a man in his sixties in good health.

This clonotype was seen more than once but under ten times. The CDR3 here is CASRDRRRDSGANVLTF. The CDR3 DNA is TGTGCCAGCAGGGACAGGCGACGCGACTCTGGGGCCAACGTCCTGACTTTC. The V call is TRBV6-1, the J call TRBJ2-6; 7 bases map to TRBD1. This CDR3 spans 17 amino acids. The trim removed 6 bases at V and 0 bases at J, leaving 8 bases unmatched. CDR1 is MNHNS and CDR2 is SASEGT in the germline V gene.

V gene TRBV7-9 combines with J gene TRBJ2-5; 7 positions match TRBD2. Germline V gene sequence: CDR1 SEHNR, CDR2 FQNEAQ (reference sequence). V trimming: 5 bases; J trimming: 5 bases; junction bases outside the gene matches: 14. The CDR3 is 16 amino acids. The CDR3 reads CASSRREDTIRETQYF. The CDR3 nucleotides are TGTGCCAGCAGCCGACGGGAGGACACGATCAGGGAGACCCAGTACTTC.

The rearrangement links TRBV6-6 to TRBJ2-7; 9 bases line up with TRBD1. The CDR3 runs to 17 residues. The ends lost 1 base at V and 6 bases at J; junction bases unmatched: 13. CDR1 and CDR2 from the germline V gene are MNHNY and SVGAGI (reference sequence). The DNA of the CDR3 is TGTGCCAGCAGTTACTATCCTCCCGGGACAGGGACCGTCGAGCAGTACTTC. It translates to CASSYYPPGTGTVEQYF.

This chain links TRBV4-1 with TRBJ1-4; D may be TRBD1 (5 bases). The CDR3 contains 18 residues. Per the germline V gene, CDR1 is MGHRA and CDR2 is YSYEKL. V was cut by 0 bases and J by 0 bases, with 14 bases left in between. CDR3 loop: CASSQDGGRSATNEKLFF. The CDR3 DNA reads TGCGCCAGCAGCCAAGATGGGGGAAGAAGTGCAACTAATGAAAAACTGTTTTTT.

This clonotype was observed a few times. The rearrangement uses TRBV27 and TRBJ2-7; the match to TRBD1 covers 9 bases. The CDR3 covers 17 residues. Germline CDR1 MNHEY, CDR2 SMNVEV (reference sequence). Germline trimming cut 4 bases from V and 3 bases from J; bases unmatched to any gene: 13. The CDR3 coding sequence is TGTGCCAGCAGTTCTTCCGGGACAGGGAGGGGAAACTACGAGCAGTACTTC. Its protein product is CASSSSGTGRGNYEQYF.

This clonotype was seen only a few times. This chain uses TRBV7-2 with TRBJ2-1; D uncertain. CDR3 length: 14 amino acids. Trimming pared 1 base from V and 5 bases from J, leaving 9 bases between. Germline V gene lookup returns CDR1 SGHTA and CDR2 FQGNSA. CDR3 loop: CASSLGPADNEQFF. CDR3 sequence (DNA): TGTGCCAGCAGCTTAGGGCCGGCGGACAATGAGCAGTTCTTC.

A few counts support this clonotype. The chain recombines TRBV7-2 with TRBJ1-5; 9 bases line up with TRBD1. V was pared by 6 bases and J by 6 bases, with 12 bases of the junction left unmatched. The CDR3 spans 16 residues. The V gene's germline CDR1 is SGHTA and CDR2 FQGNSA. CDR3 nucleotides: TGTGCCAGCAGTGCGAGTCCTTTGACAGGGGGTCAGCCCCAGCATTTT. It codes for CASSASPLTGGQPQHF. Looking up the rest from reference TRBV7-2 and TRBJ1-5 gives the full variable domain: GAGVSQSPSNKVTEKGKDVELRCDPISGHTALYWYRQSLGQGLEFLIYFQGNSAPDKSGLPSDRFSAERTGGSVSTLTIQRTQQEDSAVYLCASSASPLTGGQPQHFGDGTRLSIL.

V and J are TRBV5-5 and TRBJ2-5, with 8 bases lining up with TRBD2. The germline gives CDR1 SGHKS, CDR2 YYEKEE (reference sequence). V lost 2 bases, J lost 11 bases, and 11 bases stayed unmatched. This CDR3 contains 14 residues. The CDR3 region is CASSLDLGAGEQYF. CDR3 DNA: TGTGCCAGCAGCTTAGATTTAGGAGCGGGGGAGCAGTACTTC.

This clonotype was seen more than once but under ten times. CDR3 sequence (DNA): TGTGCCATCAGTGAGCCGAGACTAGCGGGGGGGCCCTCCTACAATGAGCAGTTCTTC. This sequence encodes CAISEPRLAGGPSYNEQFF. V and J are TRBV10-3 and TRBJ2-1; 14 bases are a match to TRBD2. CDR1 ENHRY and CDR2 SYGVKD come from the germline V gene. CDR3 length: 19 residues. Trimming cost V 2 bases and J 0 bases; bases outside gene matches: 6.

The chain is built from TRBV4-3 and TRBJ1-2, with TRBD1 as a possible D gene (5 bases). V was trimmed by 0 bases and J by 7 bases, leaving 12 bases between them. This CDR3 spans 14 amino acids. Germline values: CDR1 LGHNA, CDR2 YSLEER. Here the CDR3 reads CASSQERGIIGYTF. CDR3 nucleotides: TGCGCCAGCAGCCAAGAGAGGGGTATTATTGGCTACACCTTC.

The chain carries TRBV6-5 and TRBJ2-7, with D perhaps TRBD1 (5 bases). The J call may be mistaken, given a closer DNA end match to TRBJ2-5. CDR1 is MNHEY and CDR2 is SVGAGI in the germline V gene. The CDR3 has 15 residues. The CDR3: CASSYGRVIGETQYF. The CDR3 nucleotides are TGTGCCAGCAGTTACGGCAGGGTAATTGGAGAGACCCAGTACTTC.

This clonotype has only a few counts. This chain links TRBV20-1 with TRBJ2-7; TRBD1 might be the D (5 bases). The J call may be faulty, since TRBJ2-5 better matches the DNA end. Germline assignment: CDR1 DFQATT and CDR2 SNEGSKA (reference sequence). This CDR3 comprises 15 residues. Here the CDR3 DNA reads TGCAGTGCTAGAGAACTCAGACAGCTCCAAGAGACCCAGTACTTC. Translated, it gives CSARELRQLQETQYF.

This clonotype was observed a handful of times. A junction boundary mismatches the germline segment, possibly from a read error. The V call is TRBV4-2, the J call TRBJ2-3; no definite D call. The germline CDR1 and CDR2 sequences are LGHNA and YNFKEQ. This CDR3 spans 16 amino acids. The CDR3 here is CASSQDEAASTDTQYF. CDR3 in DNA: TGCGCCAGCAGCCAAGATGAGGCGGCTAGCACAGATACGCAGTATTTT.

This clonotype has only a few counts. This chain joins TRBV7-2 and TRBJ1-5; 7 nucleotides line up with TRBD1. Germline-derived CDR1 and CDR2 are SGHTA and FQGNSA. V lost 5 bases, J lost 2 bases, and 6 bases stayed unmatched. The CDR3 is 15 residues long. CDR3 nucleotides: TGTGCCAGCAGCCCGGGACAGTGGGGCAATCAGCCCCAGCATTTT. The encoded protein is CASSPGQWGNQPQHF.

V usage is TRBV20-1 and J usage is TRBJ1-1; tentative D call: TRBD1 (6 bases). The CDR3 runs to 13 residues. Germline CDR1 is DFQATT and CDR2 is SNEGSKA (reference sequence). With 0 bases removed from V and 7 bases from J, the gap between germline ends came to 12 bases. The CDR3 nucleotides read TGCAGTGCTAGAGATCAGGGGTTTGGTGAAGCTTTCTTT. Translating it yields CSARDQGFGEAFF.

This clonotype was counted between two and nine times. J is TRBJ2-3 and V is TRBV6-5; D call uncertain. The V end lost 4 bases, the J end lost 2 bases, and 13 bases lay between the germline ends. Germline V lookup: CDR1 MNHEY, CDR2 SVGAGI. The CDR3 extends over 15 amino acids. As DNA, the CDR3 is TGTGCCAGCAGTTCTCGACGCTCGCCCACAGATACGCAGTATTTT. This gives the protein CASSSRRSPTDTQYF.

V and J are TRBV7-9 and TRBJ1-2; 11 positions agree with TRBD1. The germline CDR1 and CDR2 sequences are SEHNR and FQNEAQ (reference sequence). The CDR3 length is 15 residues. V shed 6 bases and J 4 bases; nucleotides not matched to a gene: 7. The CDR3 DNA follows: TGTGCCAGCAGTTCCGGACAGGGGGCGGTCTATGGCTACACCTTC. This codes for CASSSGQGAVYGYTF.

This clonotype was detected only once. CDR3 in amino acids: CASSLARLANEQFF. CDR3 in DNA: TGCGCCAGCAGCTTGGCCCGGCTGGCTAATGAGCAGTTCTTC. This rearrangement joins TRBV5-1 to TRBJ2-1; D unclear. Trimming removed 0 bases at V and 7 bases at J, with 11 bases between. The CDR3 totals 14 residues. CDR1 and CDR2 from the germline V gene are SGHRS and YFSETQ. Full variable domain (rest looked up from reference TRBV5-1 and TRBJ2-1): KAGVTQTPRYLIKTRGQQVTLSCSPISGHRSVSWYQQTPGQGLQFLFEYFSETQRNKGNFPGRFSGRQFSNSRSEMNVSTLELGDSALYLCASSLARLANEQFFGPGTRLTVL.

This sequence joins TRBV15 and TRBJ2-3, with TRBD1 as a possible D gene (6 bases). CDR1 is LNHNV and CDR2 is YYDKDF in the germline V gene (reference sequence). The V gene lost 0 bases and the J gene lost 6 bases, with 10 bases spanning the gap. The CDR3 consists of 14 residues. CDR3 sequence (DNA): TGTGCCACCAGCAGAGAGTCAGGGGTCGATACGCAGTATTTT. Protein sequence: CATSRESGVDTQYF. The full variable domain, in which reference TRBV15 and TRBJ2-3 provide the parts outside the CDR3, is DAMVIQNPRYQVTQFGKPVTLSCSQTLNHNVMYWYQQKSSQAPKLLFHYYDKDFNNEADTPDNFQSRRPNTSFCFLDIRSPGLGDTAMYLCATSRESGVDTQYFGPGTRLTVL.

The rearrangement joins TRBV12-3 or TRBV12-4 to TRBJ2-3; D uncertain. Trimming removed 3 bases from V and 6 bases from J, with 4 bases in between. This CDR3 has 11 residues. CDR3 loop: CASSFDDTQYF. The CDR3 coding sequence is TGTGCCAGCAGTTTTGACGATACGCAGTATTTT.

This clonotype was seen a single time. At one end the junction does not follow the germline gene, possibly because of a read error. The J gene is TRBJ2-7, the V gene TRBV20-1; maybe TRBD2 (5 bases). This CDR3 has 11 residues. Germline values: CDR1 DFQATT, CDR2 SNEGSKA (reference sequence). CDR3: CGASPIYEQYF. CDR3 sequence (DNA): TGCGGTGCTAGCCCCATATACGAGCAGTACTTC.

The rearrangement joins TRBV20-1 to TRBJ2-7; unclear D gene. CDR1 is DFQATT and CDR2 is SNEGSKA in the germline V gene (reference sequence). The V gene lost 6 bases and the J gene lost 0 bases, with 21 bases spanning the gap. The CDR3 contains 16 residues. CDR3 in DNA: TGCAGTGCCGACCAGTATGAAGACGGCGTCTCCTACGAGCAGTACTTC. Translation gives CSADQYEDGVSYEQYF.

In this sample, this clonotype turned up once. The chain combines TRBV4-3 with TRBJ2-1; maybe TRBD1 (6 bases). The CDR3 sequence is 17 residues long. The germline gives CDR1 LGHNA, CDR2 YSLEER. The ends were cut back, 4 bases at V and 0 bases at J, with 16 bases in the middle. DNA for the CDR3: TGCGCCAGCAGCCGCATCAAACAGGGTCCCTCCTACAATGAGCAGTTCTTC. Protein: CASSRIKQGPSYNEQFF.

For this clonotype: A single base separates this from a much larger clone, so it may be a read error. The CDR3 reads CASSWVVGGYNEQFF. As DNA, the CDR3 is TGTGCCAGCAGCTGGGTAGTGGGGGGGTACAATGAGCAGTTCTTC. The chain couples TRBV7-6 to TRBJ2-1; 7 bases agree with TRBD2. J lost 4 bases, V lost 4 bases, and 7 bases had no gene match. There are 15 residues in the CDR3. Germline V CDR1 and CDR2: SGHVS, FNYEAQ.